This TCR beta chain comes out of a study of blood T cell repertoires in COVID-19. Study information: T cells, B-cell-depleted T cells, or PBMCs supplied cDNA or gDNA.

V was trimmed by 2 bases and J by 3 bases, leaving 17 bases between them. Germline V gene sequence: CDR1 GTSNPN, CDR2 SVGIG (reference sequence). The length of the CDR3 is 15 residues. The protocol was immunoSEQ multiplex PCR, while the TCRdb copy is restricted to in-frame clones and leaves out a portion. In the table there are more than 70,000 clones, about four fifths of which are singletons. V and J are TRBV30 and TRBJ2-7, with D tentatively TRBD1 (5 bases). The receptor was derived from a woman between 65 and 79 years old with acute or convalescent COVID-19. The sequencing input was peripheral blood. DNA for the CDR3: TGTGCCTGGAGTTGGTCCCGGTGGCAGGGCTACGAGCAGTACTTC. Amino acid sequence: CAWSWSRWQGYEQYF. The full variable domain, with the rest looked up from reference TRBV30 and TRBJ2-7, is SQTIHQWPATLVQPVGSPLSLECTVEGTSNPNLYWYRQAAGRGLQLLFYSVGIGQISSEVPQNLSASRPQDRQFILSSKKLLLSDSGFYLCAWSWSRWQGYEQYFGPGTRLTVT.